Presented here are 21 T cell receptor beta chains from one specimen sequenced in a study of metastatic and nonmetastatic thyroid tumors. All patients were treatment-naive before thyroid surgery. Using MiXCR, TCRdb re-called clones from the PCR reads. The table shows tens of thousands of clones, with around 13% occurring only once. The sequenced sample consisted of blood. The receptors were gathered from a female donor with papillary thyroid cancer or a benign thyroid nodule (not recorded which). Some clones in this sample may be carry-over from other donors' samples.

For this clone: One junction end disagrees with the germline gene, perhaps due to a read error. The V call is TRBV6-5, the J call TRBJ2-2; D not resolved. The CDR3 is 17 amino acids. CDR1 and CDR2 (germline): MNHEY, SVGAGI. For the CDR3, the DNA is TGTGCCAGCAGTTACTCGGTGAATCTCGCGAACTCCGGGGAGCTGTTTTTT. Translated, it gives CASSYSVNLANSGELFF.

V and J are TRBV3-1 and TRBJ2-3; TRBD1 might be the D (6 bases). The CDR3 contains 15 residues. V lost 3 bases, J lost 2 bases, and 12 bases lay in between. Germline V gene data show CDR1 as LGHDT and CDR2 as YNNKEL (reference sequence). The CDR3 DNA follows: TGTGCCAGCAGCCATGGACAGTGGGACACAGATACGCAGTATTTT. Its protein is CASSHGQWDTDTQYF.

This clone was seen at least ten times. The rearrangement joins TRBV6-1 to TRBJ2-3; 8 bases fit TRBD2. The germline CDR1 and CDR2 sequences are MNHNS and SASEGT. V gave up 5 bases and J gave up 1 base; unmatched junction bases: 2. The CDR3 runs 14 residues. DNA of the CDR3: TGTGCCAGCAGTTTCGGGGGGGGCACAGATACGCAGTATTTT. Its translation: CASSFGGGTDTQYF.

This clone was seen repeatedly, ten times or more. The chain joins TRBV20-1 to TRBJ2-5; D unclear. Germline V gene data show CDR1 as DFQATT and CDR2 as SNEGSKA (reference sequence). CDR3 length: 11 amino acids. Trimming took 1 base from V and 5 from J, leaving 5 bases between them. In nucleotides, the CDR3 is TGCAGTGCTAGAGGAGTGGAGACCCAGTACTTC. Protein sequence: CSARGVETQYF.

There are many counts of this clone. This rearrangement joins TRBV4-1 to TRBJ2-7; the match to TRBD2 covers 13 bases. Trimming at V came to 1 base and at J to 2 bases, leaving 8 bases not matched to a gene. The germline CDR1 and CDR2 sequences are MGHRA and YSYEKL. This CDR3 comprises 18 residues. The CDR3 sequence is CASSQGLAGGLGAYEQYF. The CDR3 DNA follows: TGCGCCAGCAGCCAAGGACTAGCGGGAGGCCTCGGAGCCTACGAGCAGTACTTC.

This clone was seen many times. The rearrangement uses TRBV5-6 and TRBJ2-5, with 13 bases aligning to TRBD2. Germline lookup yields CDR1 SGHDT and CDR2 YYEEEE. The CDR3 consists of 15 residues. The V segment lost 0 bases and the J segment 4 bases; nucleotides outside the gene matches: 0. CDR3 protein: CASSLGLAGGETQYF. CDR3 nucleotide sequence: TGTGCCAGCAGCTTGGGACTAGCGGGAGGAGAGACCCAGTACTTC.

This clone was seen repeatedly, ten times or more. The chain joins TRBV6-1 to TRBJ1-2; 10 bases match TRBD1. This CDR3 spans 15 amino acids. Germline V gene data show CDR1 as MNHNS and CDR2 as SASEGT. V trimming: 5 bases; J trimming: 5 bases; junction bases outside the gene matches: 8. CDR3 nucleotide sequence: TGTGCCAGCAGTCACCGGGACAGGGGAGGGTATGGCTACACCTTC. Encoded protein: CASSHRDRGGYGYTF.

This clone was counted ten times or more. The chain joins TRBV19 to TRBJ1-5; D gene unclear. The CDR3 has 15 amino acids. Germline CDR1 reads LNHDA; CDR2 reads SQIVND (reference sequence). Trimming pared 3 bases from V and 2 bases from J, leaving 11 bases between. CDR3 loop: CASSIGGVGNQPQHF. Written as DNA, the CDR3 is TGTGCCAGTAGTATTGGAGGAGTGGGCAATCAGCCCCAGCATTTT.

This clone was seen ten or more times. J is TRBJ1-2 and V is TRBV19; tentatively, D is TRBD1 (6 bases). The length of the CDR3 is 13 residues. Germline CDR1 reads LNHDA; CDR2 reads SQIVND (reference sequence). Between the trimmed V and J ends, which lost 5 bases and 6 bases, there was a span of 13 bases. CDR3 coding DNA: TGTGCCAGTAGTTCCCGACAGGAAGATGGCTACACCTTC. This sequence encodes CASSSRQEDGYTF.

This clone qualifies as medium-sized (0.01 to 0.1%). The CDR3 spells CASSYGDRPFYGYTF. DNA of the CDR3: TGCGCCAGCAGTTATGGGGACAGGCCCTTCTATGGCTACACCTTC. The gene calls are TRBV5-1 and TRBJ1-2; TRBD1 matches 8 bases. The V gene end was trimmed by 5 bases and the J gene end by 4 bases; junction bases not matched to a gene: 10. The CDR3 length is 15 residues. CDR1 is SGHRS and CDR2 is YFSETQ in the germline V gene. Combining the CDR3 with reference TRBV5-1 and TRBJ1-2 gives the whole variable domain KAGVTQTPRYLIKTRGQQVTLSCSPISGHRSVSWYQQTPGQGLQFLFEYFSETQRNKGNFPGRFSGRQFSNSRSEMNVSTLELGDSALYLCASSYGDRPFYGYTFGSGTRLTVV.

This clone was seen repeatedly, ten times or more. The chain uses TRBV15 and TRBJ2-3; 11 bases map to TRBD1. V gave up 1 base and J gave up 3 bases; unmatched junction bases: 9. Per the germline V gene, CDR1 is LNHNV and CDR2 is YYDKDF (reference sequence). The CDR3 contains 18 residues. CDR3 bases: TGTGCCACCAGCAGAGGGCGCCGGGACAGGGGGATTACAGATACGCAGTATTTT. Protein sequence: CATSRGRRDRGITDTQYF.

This clone occurred a few times. At one end, the junction sequence differs from germline, possibly due to a read error. This chain uses TRBV28 with TRBJ1-1; unclear D gene. In germline, CDR1 is MDHEN, CDR2 SYDVKM. The CDR3 is 14 residues long. The CDR3 sequence is CASSSREFNNEAFF. The DNA for the CDR3 is TGTGCCAGCAGTTCTAGGGAGTTCAACAATGAAGCTTTCTTT.

Turning to this clone: The germline gene is not matched at one end of the junction; a read error may be the cause. V is TRBV13 and J is TRBJ1-1; 7 bases match TRBD1. The CDR3 totals 14 residues. Per germline, CDR1 PRHDT and CDR2 FYEKMQ (reference sequence). CDR3 residues: CAISFGDSLSEAFF. For the CDR3, the DNA is TGTGCCATCAGCTTTGGGGACAGCCTTTCTGAAGCTTTCTTT.

Many counts were recorded for this clone. The genes are TRBV6-1 and TRBJ2-2; D is ambiguous. The CDR3 has 15 amino acids. V gave up 6 bases and J gave up 3 bases, with 14 bases separating them. The germline CDR1 and CDR2 sequences are MNHNS and SASEGT. The CDR3 region is CASSPARSHTGELFF. CDR3 DNA sequence: TGTGCCAGCAGCCCGGCGCGTAGTCACACCGGGGAGCTGTTTTTT.

In this sample, this clone turned up many times. The chain combines TRBV10-3 with TRBJ1-2, with TRBD1 matching 9 bases. The trim removed 3 bases at V and 2 bases at J, leaving 4 bases unmatched. CDR3 length: 15 residues. Germline loops: CDR1 ENHRY, CDR2 SYGVKD. The CDR3 region is CAISDLDRGNYGYTF. Here the CDR3 DNA reads TGTGCCATCAGTGACCTCGACAGGGGGAACTATGGCTACACCTTC.

This clone has ten or more counts. CDR3 DNA sequence: TGTGCCAGCAGCTCCGGGACTAGCGGGACCTACGAGCAGTACTTC. This gives the protein CASSSGTSGTYEQYF. The J gene is TRBJ2-7, the V gene TRBV12-3 or TRBV12-4, with 13 bases aligning to TRBD2. V was pared by 6 bases and J by 2 bases, with 4 bases of the junction left unmatched. The CDR3 contains 15 residues.

This clone showed up many times. The V gene is TRBV29-1, the J gene TRBJ1-2; the D is unclear. V was pared by 7 bases and J by 0 bases, with 12 bases between. The germline gives CDR1 SQVTM, CDR2 ANQGSEA. This CDR3 spans 13 amino acids. Here the CDR3 reads CSAKNPANYGYTF. The DNA of the CDR3 is TGCAGCGCAAAAAATCCGGCTAACTATGGCTACACCTTC.

In its sample, this clone is medium-sized. This rearrangement joins TRBV20-1 to TRBJ2-7; D gene ambiguous. The CDR3 has 14 residues. Germline-derived CDR1 and CDR2 are DFQATT and SNEGSKA (reference sequence). V lost 3 bases, J lost 0 bases, and 12 bases lay in between. In nucleotides, the CDR3 is TGCAGTGCTAGGCACCTTATAAGCTCCTACGAGCAGTACTTC. It encodes CSARHLISSYEQYF.

This clone was seen many times. This rearrangement joins TRBV6-4 to TRBJ2-2; D is unresolved. Looked up from germline, CDR1 is MRHNA and CDR2 is SNTAGT. CDR3 size: 16 residues. V shed 0 bases and J shed 1 base, with 9 bases lying between them. CDR3 sequence reads: CASSDSGNLNTGELFF. The CDR3 nucleotides are TGTGCCAGCAGTGACTCAGGGAACCTGAACACCGGGGAGCTGTTTTTT.

Many counts were recorded for this clone. V usage is TRBV12-3 or TRBV12-4 and J usage is TRBJ2-1; D assignment may be TRBD1 or TRBD2 (5 bases each). The CDR3 loop spans 13 amino acids. Trimming stripped 1 base from V and 11 bases from J, with 12 bases between. The CDR3, as DNA: TGTGCCAGCAGTTTAGGAGGGGTGGGTCAGCAGTTCTTC. Its protein product is CASSLGGVGQQFF.

This clone has just a few counts. A much larger clone lies one base from this, so it may be a read error. The chain couples TRBV29-1 to TRBJ2-7; D call uncertain. Germline-derived CDR1 and CDR2 are SQVTM and ANQGSEA. This CDR3 contains 12 residues. The CDR3: CSVRGFSYEHYF. In nucleotides, the CDR3 is TGCAGCGTTCGTGGGTTTAGCTACGAGCATTACTTC.